A single sample is the source of the 8 T cell receptor beta chains below, sequenced in a study of T cell changes during pregnancy in multiple sclerosis. Assay used: immunoSEQ multiplex PCR; TCRdb lists only in-frame clones, some missing. The sample lists more than 85,000 clones, 90% to 95% seen once, with approximately 1.7% in the top ten. Sequenced here: peripheral blood, sampled after pregnancy. These receptors originate from a female donor in good health, enrolled as a control in a pregnancy study.

The chain uses TRBV5-1 and TRBJ2-3; TRBD2 aligns across 8 bases. V shed 2 bases and J 2 bases; nucleotides not matched to a gene: 4. The CDR3 totals 15 residues. Germline loops: CDR1 SGHRS, CDR2 YFSETQ. For the CDR3, the DNA is TGCGCCAGCAGCTTTGGGGGACTAGTCACAGATACGCAGTATTTT. This sequence encodes CASSFGGLVTDTQYF.

This sequence joins TRBV5-6 and TRBJ1-5, with 7 bases matching TRBD1. Trimming at V came to 3 bases and at J to 4 bases, leaving 4 bases not matched to a gene. CDR1 is SGHDT and CDR2 is YYEEEE in the germline V gene. The CDR3 is 14 amino acids. The CDR3 region is CASSWGTENQPQHF. The CDR3 coding sequence is TGTGCCAGCAGCTGGGGGACAGAAAATCAGCCCCAGCATTTT.

The chain uses TRBV11-3 and TRBJ1-1; 8 bases are a match to TRBD1. CDR3 length equals 14 residues. Germline V gene sequence: CDR1 SGHNT, CDR2 YENEEA. Trimming took 5 bases from V and 5 from J; bases not matched to a gene: 7. CDR3 DNA sequence: TGTGCCAGCAGCCTTCGACAGGGGTCAACTGAAGCTTTCTTT. Encoded protein: CASSLRQGSTEAFF.

This chain joins TRBV7-8 and TRBJ2-6; 7 bases fit TRBD1. CDR3 size: 15 residues. Germline trimming cut 5 bases from V and 2 bases from J; bases unmatched to any gene: 3. CDR1 and CDR2 from the germline V gene are SGHVS and FQNEAQ. This CDR3 is CASSEGATGANVLTF. CDR3 nucleotide sequence: TGTGCCAGCAGCGAGGGGGCTACTGGGGCCAACGTCCTGACTTTC.

This chain uses TRBV27 with TRBJ2-1; 10 bases agree with TRBD2. Looked up from germline, CDR1 is MNHEY and CDR2 is SMNVEV (reference sequence). With 7 bases clipped from V and 9 bases from J, the junction kept 9 bases outside the gene matches. The CDR3 spans 14 residues. The CDR3 nucleotides are TGTGCCAGCACCGTAGCGGGAGGCGGGGGTGAGCAGTTCTTC. Protein: CASTVAGGGGEQFF.

This sequence joins TRBV5-1 and TRBJ2-2, with D unresolved. The CDR3 totals 18 residues. Looked up from germline, CDR1 is SGHRS and CDR2 is YFSETQ. V shed 0 bases and J shed 1 base, with 16 bases lying between them. CDR3 protein: CASSLAILAGMNTGELFF. As DNA, the CDR3 is TGCGCCAGCAGCTTGGCCATCTTGGCAGGAATGAACACCGGGGAGCTGTTTTTT.

The rearrangement joins TRBV7-9 to TRBJ2-1; the match to TRBD2 covers 11 bases. V lost 1 base, J lost 6 bases, and 11 bases stayed unmatched. CDR3 length equals 18 residues. Germline V lookup: CDR1 SEHNR, CDR2 FQNEAQ (reference sequence). Here the CDR3 DNA reads TGTGCCAGCAGCTTAGGAGGATCGGGTAGCGGGAGGGCCAATGAGCAGTTCTTC. As protein: CASSLGGSGSGRANEQFF. Based on the CDR3 plus reference TRBV7-9 and TRBJ2-1, the full variable domain is DTGVSQNPRHKITKRGQNVTFRCDPISEHNRLYWYRQTLGQGPEFLTYFQNEAQLEKSRLLSDRFSAERPKGSFSTLEIQRTEQGDSAMYLCASSLGGSGSGRANEQFFGPGTRLTVL.

V is TRBV28 and J is TRBJ2-7; 7 bases agree with TRBD2. The CDR3 has 15 amino acids. V lost 5 bases, J lost 0 bases, and 7 bases stayed unmatched. The V gene's germline CDR1 is MDHEN and CDR2 SYDVKM. The CDR3 protein is CASSPGGQFSYEQYF. The CDR3, as DNA: TGTGCCAGCAGTCCGGGAGGCCAATTCTCCTACGAGCAGTACTTC. The whole variable domain, filled in from reference TRBV28 and TRBJ2-7, reads DVKVTQSSRYLVKRTGEKVFLECVQDMDHENMFWYRQDPGLGLRLIYFSYDVKMKEKGDIPEGYSVSREKKERFSLILESASTNQTSMYLCASSPGGQFSYEQYFGPGTRLTVT.